This T cell receptor (beta chain) appears in the sequencing data of a study of blood T cell repertoires in COVID-19. Study overall: T cells, B-cell-depleted T cells, or PBMCs provided the cDNA or gDNA that served as material.

The CDR3 is made up of 16 amino acids. V dropped 1 base and J dropped 0 bases, with 10 bases sitting between them. Germline V gene sequence: CDR1 SGHTA, CDR2 FQGNSA. Clones were read by immunoSEQ multiplex PCR, and TCRdb kept only the in-frame ones, dropping some. The repertoire has about 170,000 clones, 83% of them found once; the top ten carry 2% to 2.5%. The gene calls are TRBV7-2 and TRBJ1-5; the D is unclear. The sequence was collected from an elderly woman with acute or convalescent COVID-19. The sample comprised peripheral blood. CDR3 protein: CASSLEAGDSNQPQHF. The CDR3 region has the DNA TGTGCCAGCAGCTTAGAAGCGGGAGATAGCAATCAGCCCCAGCATTTT.